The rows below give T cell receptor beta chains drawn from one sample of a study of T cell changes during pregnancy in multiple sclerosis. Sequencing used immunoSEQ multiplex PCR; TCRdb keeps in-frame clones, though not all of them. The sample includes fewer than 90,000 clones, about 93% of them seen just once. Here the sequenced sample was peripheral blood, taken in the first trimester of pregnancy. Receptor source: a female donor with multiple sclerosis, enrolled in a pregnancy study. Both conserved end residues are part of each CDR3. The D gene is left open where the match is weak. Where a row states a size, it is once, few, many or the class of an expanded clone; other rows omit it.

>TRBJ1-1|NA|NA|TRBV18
TGTGCCAGCTCACCCGAACGGACAGCGAGACTTGAAGCTTTCTTT
CASSPERTARLEAFF
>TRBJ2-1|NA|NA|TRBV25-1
TGTGCCAGCAGTGGGAAGCGGGTATCCTACAATGAGCAGTTCTTC
CASSGKRVSYNEQFF
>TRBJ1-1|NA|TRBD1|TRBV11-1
TGTGCCAGCAGCTTAAGCCGGGACAGGGGGCGTCGGGACACTGAAGCTTTCTTT
CASSLSRDRGRRDTEAFF
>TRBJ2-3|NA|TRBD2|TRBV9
TGTGCCAGCAGCGTAGTGCCTAGCGGGGGGGCAACAGATACGCAGTATTTT
CASSVVPSGGATDTQYF
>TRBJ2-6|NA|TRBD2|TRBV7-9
TGTGCCAGCAGCTTAAGCGGGAGGGGTTCTGGGGCCAACGTCCTGACTTTC
CASSLSGRGSGANVLTF
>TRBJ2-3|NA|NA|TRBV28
TGTGCCAGCAGTAGCGGGCGCACAGATACGCAGTATTTT
CASSSGRTDTQYF
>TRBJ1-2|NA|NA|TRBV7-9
TGTGCCAGCAGCTTTGATAGAACAGACTTC
CASSFDRTDF
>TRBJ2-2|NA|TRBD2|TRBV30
TGTGCCTGGTGCCTAGCGGAACCGAACACCGGGGAGCTGTTTTTT
CAWCLAEPNTGELFF
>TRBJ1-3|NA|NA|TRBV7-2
TGTGCCAGCAGCTTGGTTTATTTCGGAGACACCATATATTTT
CASSLVYFGDTIYF
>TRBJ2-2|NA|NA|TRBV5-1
TGCGCCAGCAGCTTGGGGGGTAGCGCGAACACCGGGGAGCTGTTTTTT
CASSLGGSANTGELFF
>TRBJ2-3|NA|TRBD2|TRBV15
TGTGCCACCAGCAGAGGGACTAGTGTCTCTAGCACAGATACGCAGTATTTT
CATSRGTSVSSTDTQYF
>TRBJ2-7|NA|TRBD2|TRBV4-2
TGTGCCAGCAGCCAAGTCGGTCTGCCTAGCGGGAACCCTCACGAGCAGTACTTC
CASSQVGLPSGNPHEQYF
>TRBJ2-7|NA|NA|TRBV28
TGTGCCAGCCTAAGGGACACCTACGAGCAGTACTTC
CASLRDTYEQYF
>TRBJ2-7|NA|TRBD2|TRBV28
TGTGCCAGCAGTTCGAACCTGGGACTAGCGGTCGAGCAGTACTTC
CASSSNLGLAVEQYF
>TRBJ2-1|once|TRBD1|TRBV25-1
TGTGCCAGCAGGGGGACAGCTCCTTACAATGAGCAGTTCTTC
CASRGTAPYNEQFF
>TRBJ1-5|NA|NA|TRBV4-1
TGCGCCAGCAGCCAAGAGGCAGGGGCTGGCAATCAGCCCCAGCATTTT
CASSQEAGAGNQPQHF
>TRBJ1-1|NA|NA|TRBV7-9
TGTGCCAGCAGCTTGGTGGGGGGTTGGTACACTGAAGCTTTCTTT
CASSLVGGWYTEAFF
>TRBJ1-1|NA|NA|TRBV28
TGTGCCAGCAGTTTAGTACAGAGGAACACTGAAGCTTTCTTT
CASSLVQRNTEAFF
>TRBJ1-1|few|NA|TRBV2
TGTGCCAGCAGCTCAGGACAGATGAACACTGAAGCTTTCTTT
CASSSGQMNTEAFF
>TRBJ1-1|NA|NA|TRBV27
TGTGCCAGCAGTTTACTCCAGATGAACACTGAAGCTTTCTTT
CASSLLQMNTEAFF
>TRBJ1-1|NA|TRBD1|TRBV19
TGTGCCAGTAGTATCTCCGACAGGGCCACTGAAGCTTTCTTT
CASSISDRATEAFF
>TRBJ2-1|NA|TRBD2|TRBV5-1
TGCGCCAGCAGTTACGGACTAGCGGGAGGGTTGGGCTACAATGAGCAGTTCTTC
CASSYGLAGGLGYNEQFF
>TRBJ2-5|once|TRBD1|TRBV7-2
TGTGCCAGCAGCCAAGGGACAGGGTCCCGAGAGACCCAGTACTTC
CASSQGTGSRETQYF
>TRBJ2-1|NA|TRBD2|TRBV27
TGTGCCAGCAGCCCACTAGCGGGGGCCACCAATGAGCAGTTCTTC
CASSPLAGATNEQFF
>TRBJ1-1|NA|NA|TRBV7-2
TGTGCCAGCAGCTTAGGACATGGGAACACTGAAGCTTTCTTT
CASSLGHGNTEAFF
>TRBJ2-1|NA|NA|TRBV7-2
TGTGCCAGCAGCTTAGTCAGGGGCATTTCCTACAATGAGCAGTTCTTC
CASSLVRGISYNEQFF
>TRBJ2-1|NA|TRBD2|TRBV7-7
TGTGCCAGCAGCCCATGGACTAGCGGGAGCTCCTACAATGAGCAGTTCTTC
CASSPWTSGSSYNEQFF
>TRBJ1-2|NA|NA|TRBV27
TGTGCCAGCCCGGCTTACCAGGACACTTATAACTATGGCTACACCTTC
CASPAYQDTYNYGYTF
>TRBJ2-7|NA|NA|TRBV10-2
TGCGCCAGCAGTGAATCCACACCCACCTACGAGCAGTACTTC
CASSESTPTYEQYF
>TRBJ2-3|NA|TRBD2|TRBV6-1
TGTGCCAGCAGTGAAGCCCCCCCAGCGGGAGGGAGGGATACGCAGTATTTT
CASSEAPPAGGRDTQYF
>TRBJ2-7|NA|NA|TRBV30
TGTGCCTGGAGTATTAGTAGCGCACGGCGCTCCTACGAGCAGTACTTC
CAWSISSARRSYEQYF
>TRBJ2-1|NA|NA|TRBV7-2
TGTGCCAGCAGCTTAGGCAGCTACAATGAGCAGTTCTTC
CASSLGSYNEQFF
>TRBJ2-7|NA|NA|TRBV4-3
TGCGCCAGCAGCCAAGTGGCGGGACAGAACTACGAGCAGTACTTC
CASSQVAGQNYEQYF
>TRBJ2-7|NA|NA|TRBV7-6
TGTGCCAGCAGCTTAGCGGGGGGTCCCGTCGAGCAGTACTTC
CASSLAGGPVEQYF
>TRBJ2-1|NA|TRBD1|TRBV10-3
TGTGCCATCACCCAGGACAGGGACAATGAGCAGTTCTTC
CAITQDRDNEQFF
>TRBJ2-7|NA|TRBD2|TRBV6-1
TGTGCCAGCAGTGAAATCACTAGCGGGAGGTACGAGCAGTACTTC
CASSEITSGRYEQYF
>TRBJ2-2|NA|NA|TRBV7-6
TGTGCCAGCAGCTTATTGGGAGATCCCGGGGAGCTGTTTTTT
CASSLLGDPGELFF
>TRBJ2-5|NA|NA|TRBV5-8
TGTGCCAGCAGCCACGGGGCCCAGTACTTC
CASSHGAQYF
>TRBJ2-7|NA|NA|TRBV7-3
TGTGCCAGCAGCTTAAGCTCGGGGAATCGTGGCGAGCAGTACTTC
CASSLSSGNRGEQYF
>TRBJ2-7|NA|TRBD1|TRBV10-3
TGTGCCATCAGACCCGGGACAGGGATGTACGAGCAGTACTTC
CAIRPGTGMYEQYF
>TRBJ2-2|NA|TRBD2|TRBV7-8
TGTGCCAGCAGCTTATATTGGGCTAGCGGGGGGCAGCTGGCCGGGGAGCTGTTTTTT
CASSLYWASGGQLAGELFF
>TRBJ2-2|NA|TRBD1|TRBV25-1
TGTGCCAGCAGTGGACAGGGTAGGGACACCGGGGAGCTGTTTTTT
CASSGQGRDTGELFF
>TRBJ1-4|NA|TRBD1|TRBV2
TGTGCCAGCACCCCCCAAGGGGCAGGGGGTGAAAAACTGTTTTTT
CASTPQGAGGEKLFF
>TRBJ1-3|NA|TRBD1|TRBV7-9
TGTGCCAGCAGCTTAGGACAGGGGGGTCGGAACACCATATATTTT
CASSLGQGGRNTIYF
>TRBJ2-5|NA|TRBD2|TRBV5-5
TGTGCCAGCAGCCCGACCTCACTAGCGCAAGAGACCCAGTACTTC
CASSPTSLAQETQYF
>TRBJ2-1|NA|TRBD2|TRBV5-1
TGCGCCAGCAGCTTACGGGGGGAGGGCCATGGTGAGCAGTTCTTC
CASSLRGEGHGEQFF
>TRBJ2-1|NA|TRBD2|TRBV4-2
TGTGCCAGCAGCCTCGCCGAGAGACTAGCGGGAGTCTCTGAGCAGTTCTTC
CASSLAERLAGVSEQFF
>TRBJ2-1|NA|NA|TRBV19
TGTGCCAGTAGTAACGGCTGGGCGTACAATGAGCAGTTCTTC
CASSNGWAYNEQFF
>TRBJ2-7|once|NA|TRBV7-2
TGTGCCAGCAGCTTAGCACGGGACTTATACGAGCAGTACTTC
CASSLARDLYEQYF
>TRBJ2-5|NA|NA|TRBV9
TGTGCCAGCAGCGTAGAAGTCATGGGAGGGGGAGAGACCCAGTACTTC
CASSVEVMGGGETQYF
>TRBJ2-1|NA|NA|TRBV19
TGTGCCAGTAGTCGGGGCAGGGGGAGGTCCTGGTCCTACAATGAGCAGTTCTTC
CASSRGRGRSWSYNEQFF
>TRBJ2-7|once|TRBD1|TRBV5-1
TGCGCCAGCAGCTTGTCTTTTCCGGGACAGGGGTTCTCCGAGCAGTACTTC
CASSLSFPGQGFSEQYF
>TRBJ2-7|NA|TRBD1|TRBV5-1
TGCGCCAGCAGCTTGGGGAATCCGGGACAGTTCATCTCCTACGAGCAGTACTTC
CASSLGNPGQFISYEQYF
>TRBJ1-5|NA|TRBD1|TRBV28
TGTGCCAGCAAACCACAGGGGGCGAGCAATCAGCCCCAGCATTTT
CASKPQGASNQPQHF
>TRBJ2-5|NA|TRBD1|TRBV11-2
TGTGCCAGCAGCTTAGTAAGGGGGCGGGAAGAGACCCAGTACTTC
CASSLVRGREETQYF
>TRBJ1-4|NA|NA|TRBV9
TGTGCCAGCAGCGTAGGGCAGGGTAATGAAAAACTGTTTTTT
CASSVGQGNEKLFF
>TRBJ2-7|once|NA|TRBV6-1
TGTGCCAGCAGTGAAGCTCGGCCAGGGACCTACGAGCAGTACTTC
CASSEARPGTYEQYF
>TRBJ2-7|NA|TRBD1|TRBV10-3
TGTGCCATCAGTGAGTTACAGGGGACAACCTCCTACGAGCAGTACTTC
CAISELQGTTSYEQYF
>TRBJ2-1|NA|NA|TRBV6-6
TGTGCCAGCAGTTACTTTCCAGGGTACAATGAGCAGTTCTTC
CASSYFPGYNEQFF
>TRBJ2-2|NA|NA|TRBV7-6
TGTGCCAGCAGCTTAGTTGGGGGGACCGGGGAGCTGTTTTTT
CASSLVGGTGELFF